The present entry profiles one TCR beta chain with its context. Its antigen specificity is not known. The sample holds no much larger clone one base away, and base qualities are not on file. On a MiSeq, deep resolution sequencing aimed for a depth between 1 in 1 million and 1 in 200,000 T cells, with each clonotype covered approximately 9.2x on average. TCR beta libraries were generated with the immunoSEQ hsTCRB Kit. For the original study's pipeline: ImmunoSEQ Data Assistant and ImmunoSEQ Analyzer were used for data analysis, and V, D and J genes were assigned according to IMGT definitions. Clonality, which ranges from 0 to 1, was calculated as one minus the normalized Shannon entropy of productive rearrangement frequencies. Only overrepresented clonotypes making up at least 0.05% of the repertoire of each patient were included in the public clonotype analysis. About twelve repertoires from age-matched healthy donors, obtained from immuneACCESS, served as clonality controls. What TCRdb holds here is the immuneACCESS table cut down to in-frame rearrangements. Part of the clones is not present; checked against another copy, under half of the missing clones reflect an unresolved V gene, and the others are unexplained. The V and J calls and clone size were taken over from that table, and D and trimming were inferred from the DNA. Across this sample there are about 29,000 clones, with over 55% seen only once. The ten top clones hold roughly half of the sample.

This record belongs to a study of cytotoxic CD8 clonotypes in ibrutinib-treated CLL (TCRdb year 2021). Describing the broader study: In this cohort, some 16 patients were treatment-naive and about ten were relapsed/refractory, while some 18 had unmutated IGHV. Cryopreserved peripheral blood mononuclear cells were obtained before treatment, at response, and at either sustained remission or disease progression. On average, each sample had 255,043 productive templates and 96,000 or so productive rearrangements. Response samples were obtained after a median of around 11 months of treatment, with a range of roughly 6 to 36 months. Responses were partial in around 25 patients and complete in 2; after median about 70 months follow-up, some 15 stayed in remission and approximately twelve progressed. Every remission and progressive disease sample was obtained while ibrutinib was still being received by the patients. Longitudinal samples were available for about 30% of the 86 trial participants. Beyond this particular receptor, the publication reports: Baseline clonality exceeded that of age-matched healthy donors and correlated strongly with circulating CD8+ T-cell counts. Public clonotypes were rare and either contracted or stayed stable during treatment, and the rise in clonality at ibrutinib response reflected the expansion of private clonotypes. Sustained-remission and progressing patients did not have matched sampling times, and lymph node repertoires were not examined. At ibrutinib response clonality went up, during sustained remission it held steady, and at progression it dropped back toward baseline.

The time point label here, explained by the study, means: around 25 months on ibrutinib. Roughly 1.9 micrograms of genomic DNA were extracted from cryopreserved PBMCs for TCR beta library preparation. Longitudinal blood samples from CLL patients receiving ibrutinib monotherapy were subjected to high-throughput TCR beta sequencing. Patients were enrolled in a phase 2 open-label single-center ibrutinib monotherapy trial. V and J are truncated by 5 bases and 15 bases respectively, leaving an intervening sequence of 20 bases. Via the germline V gene, CDR1 is MNHEY and CDR2 SVGAGI. The CDR3 contains 13 residues, cysteine and phenylalanine counted. Left in the record is the CDR3 DNA by itself, 39 bases read in frame from the first base.

The TCR originated in a human donor with chronic lymphocytic leukemia. This chain joins TRBV6-5 to TRBJ2-1; D gene: possibly TRBD1, on 6 matching bases. The sequenced sample was PBMCs, obtained after 24 months of ibrutinib treatment. The CDR3 reads CASSPYRENIRFF. At the DNA level, the sequence is TGTGCCAGCAGTCCTTACAGGGAAAACATTAGGTTCTTC.